This TCR beta chain appears in the sequencing data of a study of beta chain features in type 1 diabetes. Sorting based on CD45RO/CCR7/CD25/CD127/CD95/CD27 separated CD4+ naive, central memory, regulatory and stem cell-like memory cells. The trim removed 6 bases at V and 1 base at J, leaving 4 bases unmatched. In germline, CDR1 is SNHLY, CDR2 FYNNEI. The CDR3 is made up of 15 amino acids. Expressed TCRB transcripts were sequenced because the isolated RNA had all been reverse transcribed beforehand. The table came from immunoSEQ multiplex PCR; TCRdb's copy has only in-frame clones and leaves some out. The table has 680,000 or so clones, 10% to 15% seen once. Study-wide points: Moderate yet significant TCRB CDR3 shortening was seen in Type 1 diabetes patients in all four CD4+ subsets. Patients' naive, central memory and regulatory TCRB repertoires appeared more alike than those of healthy donors.

This clone was seen a handful of times. Its target is unknown. The TCR was taken from a man between 18 and 35 years old with type 1 diabetes. V gene TRBV2 combines with J gene TRBJ1-1; 11 bases fit TRBD1. The sample was naive CD4+ T cells from blood. The CDR3 reads CASRGTGGANTEAFF. CDR3 in DNA: TGTGCCAGCAGGGGGACAGGGGGAGCGAACACTGAAGCTTTCTTT.